A single sample is the source of the 30 T cell receptor beta chains below, sequenced in a study of beta chain features in type 1 diabetes. Investigators reverse transcribed all isolated RNA, so they sequenced expressed TCRB transcripts. The data were produced by immunoSEQ multiplex PCR, yet TCRdb's version contains in-frame clones alone and is incomplete. The repertoire includes 620,000 or so clones, roughly 16% of them detected once, and approximately 0.093% sits in the top ten. The sample taken for sequencing was naive CD4+ T cells from blood. These receptors were taken from a man younger than 35 in good health.

A few counts support this clone. The chain couples TRBV7-2 to TRBJ1-2; D is undetermined. CDR3 length equals 15 residues. The germline V and J ends were trimmed by 2 bases and 2 bases, with 12 bases remaining between them. The germline CDR1 and CDR2 sequences are SGHTA and FQGNSA. The CDR3 loop is CASSLSRAYNYGYTF. The DNA for the CDR3 is TGTGCCAGCAGCTTATCGAGGGCCTACAACTATGGCTACACCTTC.

The chain joins TRBV28 to TRBJ2-1; 9 bases map to TRBD2. Trimming at V came to 7 bases and at J to 8 bases, leaving 9 bases not matched to a gene. The CDR3 totals 14 residues. Germline CDR1 MDHEN, CDR2 SYDVKM. CDR3 loop: CASTISGGGYEQFF. CDR3 nucleotide sequence: TGTGCCAGCACCATTAGCGGGGGAGGTTATGAGCAGTTCTTC.

This clone was counted a few times. This rearrangement joins TRBV19 to TRBJ1-2; unclear D gene. CDR3 size: 15 residues. The germline V gene has CDR1 LNHDA and CDR2 SQIVND (reference sequence). Trimming stripped 7 bases from V and 3 bases from J, with 18 bases between. The CDR3 coding sequence is TGTGCCAGTATCCGGGCCAGCGGAACGCACTATGGCTACACCTTC. Encoded protein: CASIRASGTHYGYTF.

Comment on this clone: Additional DNA sequences in this sample encode the identical CDR3. This rearrangement joins TRBV9 to TRBJ2-5, with D possibly being TRBD2 (5 bases). Germline CDR1 SGDLS, CDR2 YYNGEE. V lost 2 bases and J lost 1, with 9 bases in between. There are 14 residues in the CDR3. As DNA, the CDR3 is TGTGCCAGCAGCGTCGGCGGGTCCCAAGAGACCCAGTACTTC. This sequence encodes CASSVGGSQETQYF.

The CDR3 DNA follows: TGTGCCAGCACCCTAGGAGCGGGAGACTACAATGAGCAGTTCTTC. It codes for CASTLGAGDYNEQFF. The chain recombines TRBV7-8 with TRBJ2-1, with 8 positions matching TRBD2. Trimming at V came to 7 bases and at J to 3 bases, leaving 8 bases not matched to a gene. Germline V gene sequence: CDR1 SGHVS, CDR2 FQNEAQ. This CDR3 has 15 residues.

The V and J genes are TRBV7-2 and TRBJ2-1; 8 bases are shared with TRBD1. Trimming removed 4 bases from V and 0 bases from J; junction bases left unmatched: 2. The CDR3 loop spans 15 amino acids. Germline V CDR1 and CDR2: SGHTA, FQGNSA. DNA for the CDR3: TGTGCCAGCAGCTCCACAGGGGGCTCCTACAATGAGCAGTTCTTC. Its translation is CASSSTGGSYNEQFF.

This clone was seen a handful of times. This CDR3 is also generated by other DNA sequences in the sample. This rearrangement joins TRBV5-4 to TRBJ2-3, with D perhaps TRBD1 or TRBD2 (5 bases each). The V end lost 0 bases, the J end lost 3 bases, and 11 bases lay between the germline ends. CDR1 and CDR2 from the germline V gene are SGHNT and YYREEE (reference sequence). The CDR3 is 15 amino acids. CDR3 coding DNA: TGTGCCAGCAGCTTGGGAGGGGCAGGGACAGATACGCAGTATTTT. Translation gives CASSLGGAGTDTQYF.

This clone came up a few times. This chain uses TRBV7-2 with TRBJ1-2; perhaps TRBD1 as D (6 bases). Trimming shortened V by 3 bases and J by 4 bases, and 12 bases separated the two germline ends. The CDR3 covers 14 residues. Germline V gene data show CDR1 as SGHTA and CDR2 as FQGNSA. For the CDR3, the DNA is TGTGCCAGCAGCTTCCAAGACAGGTTCTATGGCTACACCTTC. It codes for CASSFQDRFYGYTF.

This rearrangement joins TRBV2 to TRBJ2-2; D call uncertain. CDR1 is SNHLY and CDR2 is FYNNEI in the germline V gene. The CDR3 totals 14 residues. V was trimmed by 7 bases and J by 4 bases, leaving 13 bases between them. CDR3 bases: TGTGCCAGCAACGAGCGTATCCCCACCGGGGAGCTGTTTTTT. Translated: CASNERIPTGELFF.

This chain links TRBV18 with TRBJ1-5; TRBD1 matches 7 bases. Germline assignment: CDR1 KGHSH and CDR2 LQKENI. The CDR3 extends over 14 amino acids. Unmatched junction bases numbered 5, after V lost 4 bases and J lost 5 bases. The CDR3 nucleotides read TGTGCCAGCTCACAGGGACAGATAGATCAGCCCCAGCATTTT. It translates to CASSQGQIDQPQHF.

This clone occurred a few times. The gene calls are TRBV5-6 and TRBJ2-2, with TRBD1 matching 8 bases. V gave up 5 bases and J gave up 3 bases; unmatched junction bases: 9. The germline gives CDR1 SGHDT, CDR2 YYEEEE. The CDR3 runs to 16 residues. CDR3 in amino acids: CASRRGAGGDTGELFF. In DNA, the CDR3 is TGTGCCAGCAGACGAGGTGCAGGGGGCGACACCGGGGAGCTGTTTTTT. The whole variable domain, remainder taken from reference TRBV5-6 and TRBJ2-2, is DAGVTQSPTHLIKTRGQQVTLRCSPKSGHDTVSWYQQALGQGPQFIFQYYEEEERQRGNFPDRFSGHQFPNYSSELNVNALLLGDSALYLCASRRGAGGDTGELFFGEGSRLTVL.

This clone was observed a handful of times. The chain is built from TRBV18 and TRBJ2-5; maybe TRBD1 (5 bases). Germline V gene sequence: CDR1 KGHSH, CDR2 LQKENI. Trimming removed 3 bases from V and 0 bases from J, with 11 bases in between. This CDR3 spans 15 amino acids. For the CDR3, the DNA is TGTGCCAGCTCACCCGACAGATGGTACCAAGAGACCCAGTACTTC. Translating it yields CASSPDRWYQETQYF.

This clone has just a few counts. This chain uses TRBV14 with TRBJ2-1; D is ambiguous. The CDR3 runs 15 residues. With 0 bases removed from V and 4 bases from J, the gap between germline ends came to 10 bases. Germline values: CDR1 SGHDN, CDR2 FVKESK. CDR3 coding DNA: TGTGCCAGCAGCCAAGAGGGGATCCGTTACAATGAGCAGTTCTTC. This sequence encodes CASSQEGIRYNEQFF.

The J gene is TRBJ1-6, the V gene TRBV5-1; 8 bases map to TRBD1. CDR1 and CDR2 from the germline V gene are SGHRS and YFSETQ. V shed 4 bases and J 10 bases; nucleotides not matched to a gene: 10. CDR3 length equals 15 residues. CDR3 sequence: CASSPDGQGGSPLHF. CDR3 DNA: TGCGCCAGCAGCCCGGACGGACAGGGAGGATCACCCCTCCACTTT.

This clone was seen a handful of times. The chain employs TRBV7-3 and TRBJ2-2; D not certain. The V and J ends lost 1 base and 6 bases respectively, with 12 bases between them. CDR1 and CDR2 from the germline V gene are SGHTA and FQGTGA. The CDR3 is 15 residues long. The CDR3 spells CASSLNAGGSGELFF. Here the CDR3 DNA reads TGTGCCAGCAGCTTAAATGCAGGCGGCTCCGGGGAGCTGTTTTTT.

This clone was counted only a few times. The V gene is TRBV25-1, the J gene TRBJ2-4; D is unclear. Germline assignment: CDR1 MGHDK and CDR2 SYGVNS. V gave up 2 bases and J gave up 0 bases, with 17 bases separating them. The CDR3 is made up of 18 amino acids. CDR3 bases: TGTGCCAGCAGTGAAACTCCTCTGAGACACCGAGCCAAAAACATTCAGTACTTC. This codes for CASSETPLRHRAKNIQYF.

This clone has only a few counts. J is TRBJ2-7 and V is TRBV19; 8 bases fit TRBD2. Germline trimming cut 8 bases from V and 6 bases from J; bases unmatched to any gene: 6. The V gene's germline CDR1 is LNHDA and CDR2 SQIVND (reference sequence). The CDR3 loop spans 12 amino acids. The CDR3 region is CASGSGVAEQYF. CDR3 nucleotide sequence: TGTGCCAGTGGTAGCGGGGTTGCCGAGCAGTACTTC.

This chain joins TRBV11-2 and TRBJ2-7; TRBD2 matches at 7 bases. In germline, CDR1 is SGHAT, CDR2 FQNNGV. Germline trimming cut 6 bases from V and 0 bases from J; bases unmatched to any gene: 8. The CDR3 covers 15 residues. The CDR3 bases are TGTGCCAGCAGAGATACTAGCGTCTTCTCCTACGAGCAGTACTTC. Protein sequence: CASRDTSVFSYEQYF.

This rearrangement joins TRBV7-9 to TRBJ1-4; D remains unclear. V was cut by 7 bases and J by 7 bases, with 25 bases left in between. This CDR3 is built from 17 residues. Germline V gives CDR1 SEHNR, CDR2 FQNEAQ (reference sequence). The CDR3: CASITPRGAEESEKLFF. In DNA form, the CDR3 reads TGTGCCAGCATCACCCCCCGGGGTGCAGAGGAGAGTGAAAAACTGTTTTTT.

The rearrangement joins TRBV7-2 to TRBJ2-7; D is perhaps TRBD1 (5 bases). CDR3 length: 15 amino acids. Trimming left V 7 bases short and J 0 bases short, with 16 bases between. Looked up from germline, CDR1 is SGHTA and CDR2 is FQGNSA. In DNA, the CDR3 is TGTGCCAGCAACCTCGGTCAGGGCAGCTCCTACGAGCAGTACTTC. Protein sequence: CASNLGQGSSYEQYF.

The chain links TRBV7-9 to TRBJ2-6; possible D gene TRBD1, 5 bases. The CDR3 covers 17 residues. The germline V gene encodes CDR1 SEHNR and CDR2 FQNEAQ (reference sequence). Trimming left V 3 bases short and J 0 bases short, with 12 bases between. CDR3 nucleotides: TGTGCCAGCAGCTTCCGACAGCCCAGCTCTGGGGCCAACGTCCTGACTTTC. Amino acid sequence: CASSFRQPSSGANVLTF.

This clone was seen a few times. This chain links TRBV7-8 with TRBJ2-6; 7 bases align to TRBD2. The length of the CDR3 is 17 residues. Germline V gene sequence: CDR1 SGHVS, CDR2 FQNEAQ. V lost 5 bases and J lost 0; bases outside the gene matches: 7. The CDR3 here is CASSPVGGSSGANVLTF. For the CDR3, the DNA is TGTGCCAGCAGCCCCGTGGGGGGGAGCTCTGGGGCCAACGTCCTGACTTTC.

The rearrangement uses TRBV9 and TRBJ2-1; D possibly corresponds to TRBD1 (6 bases). The CDR3 totals 13 residues. The V end lost 2 bases, the J end lost 5 bases, and 8 bases lay between the germline ends. CDR1 is SGDLS, CDR2 YYNGEE, per germline. CDR3 loop: CASSVDSHNEQFF. As DNA, the CDR3 is TGTGCCAGCAGCGTGGACAGCCACAATGAGCAGTTCTTC.

The sample holds a few counts of this clone. In the same sample, other DNA sequences code for this CDR3. The DNA of the CDR3 is TGTGCCATCAGTGGCGGGTACGAGCAGTACTTC. Protein sequence: CAISGGYEQYF. V usage is TRBV10-3 and J usage is TRBJ2-7; TRBD2 might be the D (5 bases). CDR3 length equals 11 residues. Deletions cut 4 bases from V and 4 bases from J, with 5 bases between. Looked up from germline, CDR1 is ENHRY and CDR2 is SYGVKD.

The chain couples TRBV5-1 to TRBJ2-1, with TRBD2 matching 10 bases. This CDR3 has 14 residues. V dropped 8 bases and J dropped 4; count of bases not matched to a gene: 6. CDR1 and CDR2 (germline): SGHRS, YFSETQ. The CDR3 nucleotides are TGCGCCAGTTCTAGCGGGGGCACTTACAATGAGCAGTTCTTC. Translating gives CASSSGGTYNEQFF.

The rearrangement joins TRBV11-2 to TRBJ1-2; weak D call: TRBD1 (5 bases). The length of the CDR3 is 13 residues. V lost 4 bases and J lost 5, with 11 bases in between. In germline, CDR1 is SGHAT, CDR2 FQNNGV. CDR3: CASSSPGPYGYTF. CDR3 nucleotide sequence: TGTGCCAGCAGCTCCCCGGGGCCATATGGCTACACCTTC.

This clone was detected a few times. V is TRBV28 and J is TRBJ2-4; D might be TRBD1 or TRBD2, each matching 5 bases. This CDR3 has 15 amino acids. CDR1 is MDHEN, CDR2 SYDVKM, per germline. The V end lost 3 bases, the J end lost 3 bases, and 12 bases lay between the germline ends. As DNA, the CDR3 is TGTGCCAGCAGTTTCCCCGGGGCAGGCAAAAACATTCAGTACTTC. The encoded protein is CASSFPGAGKNIQYF.

There are a few counts of this clone. The CDR3 sequence: CASSWDGQNTEAFF. CDR3 DNA: TGTGCCAGCAGTTGGGACGGGCAGAACACTGAAGCTTTCTTT. This sequence joins TRBV27 and TRBJ1-1, with D perhaps TRBD1 (5 bases). Per germline, CDR1 MNHEY and CDR2 SMNVEV (reference sequence). V was clipped by 4 bases and J by 1 base, with 10 bases between them. The CDR3 covers 14 residues.

V usage is TRBV5-1 and J usage is TRBJ2-5; possible D gene TRBD2, 5 bases. This CDR3 region has 14 residues. Trimming removed 3 bases at V and 0 bases at J, with 9 bases between. The germline CDR1 and CDR2 sequences are SGHRS and YFSETQ. The CDR3 protein is CASSSTSHQETQYF. The CDR3 DNA is TGCGCCAGCAGCTCAACTAGTCACCAAGAGACCCAGTACTTC. Full variable domain (missing parts from reference TRBV5-1 and TRBJ2-5): KAGVTQTPRYLIKTRGQQVTLSCSPISGHRSVSWYQQTPGQGLQFLFEYFSETQRNKGNFPGRFSGRQFSNSRSEMNVSTLELGDSALYLCASSSTSHQETQYFGPGTRLLVL.

This clone has a handful of counts. Here the CDR3 DNA reads TGCGCCAGCAGCCAAGATGAGGGCGGGAGAGGCTATGAGCAGTTCTTC. This gives the protein CASSQDEGGRGYEQFF. The chain joins TRBV4-1 to TRBJ2-1, with 7 bases that match TRBD2. Germline loops: CDR1 MGHRA, CDR2 YSYEKL. This CDR3 is 16 amino acids long. V lost 0 bases, J lost 8 bases, and 10 bases stayed unmatched.